The present T cell receptor beta chain was sequenced within a study of cytomegalovirus exposure and HLA in healthy donors. Study-level background: Earlier work reported approximately 110 million unique TCR beta sequences from about 180 million T cells. About 85 million unique TCRs from HLA-typed donors were held in an early release of data. Whole-study results and caveats: Most subjects had HLA-A and HLA-B alleles reportedly predicted accurately by TCR beta sequences.

Notes on this clone: Its target is unknown.

The PCR contained 60 Vbeta and 13 Jbeta primers. Using immunoSEQ multiplex PCR, the repertoire was profiled, and TCRdb retains in-frame clones only, with some absent. The sample shows about 120,000 clones, around 72% of them seen only once. Sequencing was done on a sample of PBMCs. This clonotype was obtained from a woman in her forties or fifties in good health and CMV-seropositive.

The CDR3 DNA reads TGTGCCAGCACTACAAACAGGGGACAGACCCAGTACTTC. Protein: CASTTNRGQTQYF. This chain links TRBV6-6 with TRBJ2-5; TRBD1 aligns across 7 bases. This CDR3 contains 13 residues. V trimming: 7 bases; J trimming: 6 bases; junction bases outside the gene matches: 8. CDR1 is MNHNY and CDR2 is SVGAGI in the germline V gene (reference sequence).